These 21 T cell receptor beta chains share one sample of origin, sequenced in a study of blood T cell repertoires in COVID-19. The table came from immunoSEQ multiplex PCR; TCRdb's copy has only in-frame clones and leaves some out. The table shows roughly 170,000 clones, with over 75% occurring only once. Sequencing was performed on PBMCs or T cells enriched from blood (not recorded which). These receptors all stem from a middle-aged woman with acute COVID-19.

This chain uses TRBV20-1 with TRBJ1-2; possible D gene TRBD1, 6 bases. Germline loops: CDR1 DFQATT, CDR2 SNEGSKA (reference sequence). This CDR3 is built from 14 residues. The ends were cut back, 3 bases at V and 0 bases at J, with 11 bases in the middle. CDR3 DNA sequence: TGCAGTGCTAGTGGCAGGGGACCTAACTATGGCTACACCTTC. This sequence encodes CSASGRGPNYGYTF.

The J gene is TRBJ2-2, the V gene TRBV12-5; TRBD2 matches 15 bases. Germline lookup yields CDR1 LGHNT and CDR2 FRNRAP. The CDR3 runs to 20 residues. Trimming took 7 bases from V and 0 from J; bases not matched to a gene: 12. CDR3 region: CASARAGTSGRNANTGELFF. CDR3 coding DNA: TGTGCTAGTGCCCGGGCGGGGACTAGCGGGAGGAACGCGAACACCGGGGAGCTGTTTTTT.

The rearrangement joins TRBV6-6 to TRBJ1-6; D is unclear. The CDR3 is 17 residues long. V lost 7 bases and J lost 0, with 16 bases in between. Germline values: CDR1 MNHNY, CDR2 SVGAGI (reference sequence). The chain's CDR3 is CASTRGGPSSYNSPLHF. In DNA form, the CDR3 reads TGTGCCAGCACTCGCGGAGGGCCCAGCTCCTATAATTCACCCCTCCACTTT.

The chain carries TRBV19 and TRBJ1-3; D remains unclear. Germline CDR1 is LNHDA and CDR2 is SQIVND (reference sequence). The CDR3 runs to 13 residues. V lost 8 bases and J lost 2, with 10 bases in between. The CDR3 region is CASFPGTGNTIYF. The CDR3 nucleotides are TGTGCCAGTTTTCCCGGGACTGGAAACACCATATATTTT.

The rearrangement joins TRBV27 to TRBJ2-5; TRBD2 agrees at 16 bases. This CDR3 is 16 amino acids long. CDR1 is MNHEY, CDR2 SMNVEV, per germline (reference sequence). The V gene end was trimmed by 5 bases and the J gene end by 2 bases; junction bases not matched to a gene: 2. The CDR3 DNA is TGTGCCAGCAGTCTGGGACTAGCGGGAGGGCAAGAGACCCAGTACTTC. Its protein is CASSLGLAGGQETQYF.

The CDR3 DNA reads as TGTGCCATCAGAAACGGACAGGGTGGGGAAAAACTGTTTTTT. Its protein is CAIRNGQGGEKLFF. The J gene is TRBJ1-4, the V gene TRBV10-3, with 8 bases aligning to TRBD1. J was trimmed by 8 bases and V by 6 bases; bases with no gene match: 8. This CDR3 contains 14 residues. CDR1 is ENHRY and CDR2 is SYGVKD in the germline V gene.

V gene TRBV7-8 combines with J gene TRBJ2-1; the match to TRBD2 covers 8 bases. With 2 bases clipped from V and 3 bases from J, the junction kept 6 bases outside the gene matches. The CDR3 covers 16 residues. The germline V gene has CDR1 SGHVS and CDR2 FQNEAQ. CDR3 loop: CASSLISGGLYNEQFF. CDR3 DNA sequence: TGTGCCAGCAGCTTAATCAGCGGGGGTCTCTACAATGAGCAGTTCTTC. Complete variable domain (other parts from reference TRBV7-8 and TRBJ2-1): GAGVSQSPRYKVAKRGQDVALRCDPISGHVSLFWYQQALGQGPEFLTYFQNEAQLDKSGLPSDRFFAERPEGSVSTLKIQRTQQEDSAVYLCASSLISGGLYNEQFFGPGTRLTVL.

Regarding this clone: Germline and junction disagree at one end, which may indicate a read error. The rearrangement joins TRBV6-5 to TRBJ1-2; 9 positions match TRBD1. This CDR3 is 15 amino acids long. Germline CDR1 MNHEY, CDR2 SVGAGI. The DNA of the CDR3 is TGTGCCAGCAGTTCCTTGACAGGGGGAAACTCTGGCTACACCTTC. It specifies CASSSLTGGNSGYTF.

The rearrangement links TRBV6-5 to TRBJ2-5; 8 bases are a match to TRBD1. Trimming cost V 6 bases and J 4 bases; bases outside gene matches: 1. The CDR3 runs 12 residues. In germline, CDR1 is MNHEY, CDR2 SVGAGI. This chain's CDR3 is CASRDRGETQYF. The CDR3 region has the DNA TGTGCCAGCAGAGACAGGGGAGAGACCCAGTACTTC.

This clone was seen just once. The rearrangement uses TRBV2 and TRBJ1-6; D not certain. The germline CDR1 and CDR2 sequences are SNHLY and FYNNEI. The CDR3 totals 14 residues. Trimming removed 7 bases from V and 7 bases from J, with 14 bases in between. The CDR3 DNA reads TGTGCCAGCAACCGGGAAAGAGGAAATTCACCCCTCCACTTT. Its protein is CASNRERGNSPLHF.

This rearrangement joins TRBV6-2 or TRBV6-3 to TRBJ1-5, with 7 bases fitting TRBD1. The V gene's germline CDR1 is MNHEY and CDR2 SVGEGT. The CDR3 consists of 14 residues. V dropped 4 bases and J dropped 4; count of bases not matched to a gene: 4. The DNA for the CDR3 is TGTGCCAGCAGTTCCGACAGGGTAAATCAGCCCCAGCATTTT. Amino acids: CASSSDRVNQPQHF.

This clone was counted between two and nine times. The J gene is TRBJ1-2, the V gene TRBV6-5; D not resolved. The CDR3 runs 13 residues. The germline V gene encodes CDR1 MNHEY and CDR2 SVGAGI. Trimming shortened V by 6 bases and J by 2 bases, and 10 bases separated the two germline ends. The CDR3 is CASSPTENYGYTF. The CDR3 DNA reads TGTGCCAGCAGCCCGACGGAGAACTATGGCTACACCTTC.

The rearrangement uses TRBV7-6 and TRBJ2-5; TRBD2 might be the D (5 bases). Trimming cost V 5 bases and J 5 bases, with 12 bases left between them. Germline V gene lookup returns CDR1 SGHVS and CDR2 FNYEAQ. This CDR3 is built from 13 residues. In DNA form, the CDR3 reads TGTGCCAGCAGCCGGGGTATGTGGGAGACCCAGTACTTC. It is translated as CASSRGMWETQYF.

This clone was detected a few times. The V and J genes are TRBV30 and TRBJ1-1; 8 positions match TRBD1. Germline V gene lookup returns CDR1 GTSNPN and CDR2 SVGIG (reference sequence). This CDR3 is built from 15 residues. V lost 0 bases to trimming and J lost 3 bases; unmatched junction nucleotides: 6. CDR3 bases: TGTGCCTGGAGTGTAAGTGGGGGACAGGACACTGAAGCTTTCTTT. This encodes CAWSVSGGQDTEAFF.

The chain couples TRBV7-2 to TRBJ2-4; 14 positions match TRBD2. The J segment lost 10 bases and the V segment lost 3 bases, leaving 2 bases of the junction unmatched. The CDR3 is 14 amino acids. CDR1 is SGHTA and CDR2 is FQGNSA in the germline V gene. As DNA, the CDR3 is TGTGCCAGCAGCTTGGGACTAGCGGGAGAAATTCAGTACTTC. Amino acids: CASSLGLAGEIQYF. The full variable domain, completed using reference TRBV7-2 and TRBJ2-4, is GAGVSQSPSNKVTEKGKDVELRCDPISGHTALYWYRQSLGQGLEFLIYFQGNSAPDKSGLPSDRFSAERTGGSVSTLTIQRTQQEDSAVYLCASSLGLAGEIQYFGAGTRLSVL.

The chain links TRBV19 to TRBJ1-1, with D tentatively TRBD1 (5 bases). V was shortened by 3 bases and J by 5 bases, with 13 bases between the two germline ends. CDR1 and CDR2 (germline): LNHDA, SQIVND (reference sequence). The CDR3 has 14 amino acids. The CDR3 is CASSIGGGVTEAFF. The CDR3 DNA sequence: TGTGCCAGTAGTATCGGGGGAGGGGTTACTGAAGCTTTCTTT.

This chain links TRBV12-3 or TRBV12-4 with TRBJ2-2; no reliable D call. This CDR3 has 12 amino acids. V lost 5 bases, J lost 4 bases, and 5 bases lay in between. The CDR3 loop is CASSISTGELFF. The DNA of the CDR3 is TGTGCCAGCAGTATCTCCACCGGGGAGCTGTTTTTT.

CDR3 DNA sequence: TGTGCCAGCAGCTTGTATACTAGCGGGAAGGAGACCCAGTACTTC. It yields the protein CASSLYTSGKETQYF. The chain links TRBV5-4 to TRBJ2-5; 10 bases are shared with TRBD2. The CDR3 loop spans 15 amino acids. In germline, CDR1 is SGHNT, CDR2 YYREEE (reference sequence). Trimming removed 1 base from V and 5 bases from J; junction bases left unmatched: 5.

The V call is TRBV7-3, the J call TRBJ1-1; D is ambiguous. The V gene lost 5 bases and the J gene lost 1 base, with 14 bases spanning the gap. Germline-derived CDR1 and CDR2 are SGHTA and FQGTGA. The CDR3 runs to 15 residues. CDR3: CASSTSGGKNTEAFF. DNA of the CDR3: TGTGCCAGCAGCACGTCGGGAGGGAAGAACACTGAAGCTTTCTTT.

The chain uses TRBV6-1 and TRBJ2-3, with 9 bases lining up with TRBD2. Germline CDR1 and CDR2: MNHNS and SASEGT. The CDR3 covers 15 residues. V trimming: 0 bases; J trimming: 4 bases; junction bases outside the gene matches: 2. The CDR3 loop is CASSEALAGPDTQYF. CDR3 in DNA: TGTGCCAGCAGTGAAGCGCTAGCGGGACCAGATACGCAGTATTTT.

J is TRBJ2-3 and V is TRBV5-1, with 12 bases identical to TRBD2. Trimming took 4 bases from V and 3 from J; bases not matched to a gene: 6. The CDR3 length is 16 residues. In germline, CDR1 is SGHRS, CDR2 YFSETQ. The CDR3 region has the DNA TGCGCCAGCAGCCTACTAGCGGGAGGTAGAACAGATACGCAGTATTTT. Translation: CASSLLAGGRTDTQYF.